Below are 24 T cell receptor beta chains sequenced from a single sample in a study of T cells expressing NK-cell markers. TCRdb reprocessed the 5' RACE reads and reports one entry per CDR3 protein, with no DNA. Seen in this sample are 150,000 or so distinct CDR3 sequences; the ten most common clones hold approximately 35%. Material: blood T cells: a sorted CD56 or NKG2C T cell subset, CD4+ or CD8+ T cells, or bulk PBMC T cells (not recorded which). The receptors shown here come from a woman aged 50 to 60 in good health.

The chain joins TRBV20-1 to TRBJ2-1. The germline gives CDR1 DFQATT, CDR2 SNEGSKA (reference sequence). The CDR3 loop spans 15 amino acids. CDR3 in amino acids: CSARVLAGLYNEQFF.

The rearrangement joins TRBV19 to TRBJ1-6; TCRdb gives TRBD1 as the D gene, but with no DNA this cannot be confirmed. Germline V gives CDR1 LNHDA, CDR2 SQIVND (reference sequence). The CDR3 is made up of 15 amino acids. CDR3 loop: CASSISRDSNSPLHF.

This sequence joins TRBV7-9 and TRBJ2-1. Germline loops: CDR1 SEHNR, CDR2 FQNEAQ (reference sequence). This CDR3 is 16 amino acids long. The CDR3 spells CASRHREGSSYNEQFF.

This rearrangement joins TRBV7-9 to TRBJ2-7. Germline loops: CDR1 SEHNR, CDR2 FQNEAQ (reference sequence). The CDR3 runs to 11 residues. CDR3 sequence reads: CASSDGYEQYF.

The chain couples TRBV19 to TRBJ1-2; TCRdb's assignment of TRBD1 cannot be checked, as there is no DNA. The CDR3 has 11 residues. Germline V gene data show CDR1 as LNHDA and CDR2 as SQIVND (reference sequence). The CDR3 sequence is CASQTGDGYTF. Together with reference TRBV19 and TRBJ1-2, the CDR3 gives the full variable domain: DGGITQSPKYLFRKEGQNVTLSCEQNLNHDAMYWYRQDPGQGLRLIYYSQIVNDFQKGDIAEGYSVSREKKESFPLTVTSAQKNPTAFYLCASQTGDGYTFGSGTRLTVV.

This chain joins TRBV7-8 and TRBJ2-5; TCRdb picks TRBD2, but there is no DNA to check that call. Germline CDR1 reads SGHVS; CDR2 reads FQNEAQ. This CDR3 has 13 residues. Here the CDR3 reads CASSLSEGETQYF.

The V and J genes are TRBV4-1 and TRBJ2-2. The germline gives CDR1 MGHRA, CDR2 YSYEKL. There are 14 residues in the CDR3. The CDR3 here is CASSQVGNTGELFF.

The chain has TRBV4-1 and TRBJ1-1; TCRdb lists TRBD1, though no DNA is available to test this call. Germline V lookup: CDR1 MGHRA, CDR2 YSYEKL. The CDR3 has 14 residues. CDR3 region: CASSQAQEDTEAFF.

The V call is TRBV24-1, the J call TRBJ2-1; TCRdb's D gene call, TRBD2, goes unchecked for lack of DNA. This CDR3 is built from 14 residues. From germline, CDR1 is KGHDR and CDR2 SFDVKD. CDR3 protein: CATSEREDLYEQFF.

The genes are TRBV20-1 and TRBJ2-1; the D gene TCRdb calls, TRBD2, cannot be checked with no DNA. There are 16 residues in the CDR3. Germline-derived CDR1 and CDR2 are DFQATT and SNEGSKA (reference sequence). The CDR3 sequence is CSARDGASGTYNEQFF.

The rearrangement links TRBV13 to TRBJ2-7; TCRdb gives TRBD2 as the D gene, but with no DNA this cannot be confirmed. The CDR3 runs to 14 residues. In germline, CDR1 is PRHDT, CDR2 FYEKMQ (reference sequence). The CDR3 is CASSYWELMDEQYF.

The gene calls are TRBV27 and TRBJ2-3; TCRdb's assignment of TRBD1 cannot be checked, as there is no DNA. The germline gives CDR1 MNHEY, CDR2 SMNVEV (reference sequence). The CDR3 has 13 amino acids. The chain's CDR3 is CASNLGKSDTQYF.

The rearrangement uses TRBV27 and TRBJ2-7; TCRdb calls TRBD1, which cannot be checked without DNA. CDR3 length: 11 residues. From germline, CDR1 is MNHEY and CDR2 SMNVEV (reference sequence). CDR3 loop: CASSHRGEQYF.

The CDR3 sequence: CSARDPGSVGSGELFF. The rearrangement uses TRBV20-1 and TRBJ2-2. The germline CDR1 and CDR2 sequences are DFQATT and SNEGSKA (reference sequence). This CDR3 has 16 residues.

The chain uses TRBV15 and TRBJ2-1; lacking DNA, the TRBD2 call made by TCRdb goes unchecked. This CDR3 is built from 16 residues. The germline V gene has CDR1 LNHNV and CDR2 YYDKDF (reference sequence). The CDR3 region is CATSTGLGTSGNEQFF.

This chain joins TRBV12-3 or TRBV12-4 and TRBJ2-7; TCRdb selects TRBD2, and the lack of DNA leaves this call unchecked. CDR3 length: 16 residues. CDR3 residues: CASRHGGGLADYEQYF.

V usage is TRBV4-1 and J usage is TRBJ2-3; the TCRdb D gene call, TRBD1, has no DNA to confirm it. Germline-derived CDR1 and CDR2 are MGHRA and YSYEKL. The CDR3 is 15 amino acids. CDR3 protein: CASAGGGAYTDTQYF.

This chain connects TRBV6-5 to TRBJ2-7; TCRdb's D call of TRBD1 is untestable without DNA. The CDR3 sequence is 15 residues long. Germline CDR1 MNHEY, CDR2 SVGAGI. CDR3 sequence reads: CASSYSRGHPYEQYF.

The chain links TRBV6-1 to TRBJ2-1; TCRdb selects TRBD1, and the lack of DNA leaves this call unchecked. The CDR3 runs to 16 residues. Germline assignment: CDR1 MNHNS and CDR2 SASEGT. CDR3: CASSEVGGGSYNEQFF.

J is TRBJ2-2 and V is TRBV7-8; with no DNA, the TCRdb D assignment of TRBD2 cannot be verified. The CDR3 is 15 amino acids. Per germline, CDR1 SGHVS and CDR2 FQNEAQ. CDR3 region: CASSLTSGKVGELFF. The variable domain in full, completed from reference TRBV7-8 and TRBJ2-2, reads GAGVSQSPRYKVAKRGQDVALRCDPISGHVSLFWYQQALGQGPEFLTYFQNEAQLDKSGLPSDRFFAERPEGSVSTLKIQRTQQEDSAVYLCASSLTSGKVGELFFGEGSRLTVL.

The J gene is TRBJ2-5, the V gene TRBV29-1; TCRdb's D gene call, TRBD2, goes unchecked for lack of DNA. From germline, CDR1 is SQVTM and CDR2 ANQGSEA. CDR3 size: 15 residues. The CDR3 sequence is CSVREGTSGKETQYF.

This chain links TRBV27 with TRBJ1-6; TCRdb returns TRBD1, unconfirmable since there is no DNA. The CDR3 runs 15 residues. The V gene's germline CDR1 is MNHEY and CDR2 SMNVEV (reference sequence). CDR3 sequence: CASSLAGTGASPLHF.

This rearrangement joins TRBV27 to TRBJ2-1; TCRdb indicates TRBD2, and absent DNA this call remains unverified. The germline V gene encodes CDR1 MNHEY and CDR2 SMNVEV (reference sequence). The CDR3 contains 15 residues. The CDR3: CASSPDGGGRYEQFF.

This rearrangement joins TRBV29-1 to TRBJ2-1; the TCRdb D gene call, TRBD2, has no DNA to confirm it. Germline CDR1 SQVTM, CDR2 ANQGSEA. The CDR3 has 14 amino acids. CDR3 protein: CSGAGPLRTNEQFF.